The 18 T cell receptor beta chains given below trace back to one sample, sequenced in a study of blood T cells in healthy people across ages (dated by TCRdb to the mid-2010s). Library preparation employed 5' RACE. The reads were generated on an Illumina HiSeq 2500. A second roughly 6 to 11 cycle PCR used a sample-barcoded 5' primer and a J-beta primer mix. TCRdb ran its own pipeline on the public reads, namely fastp trimming at Q25 and MiXCR clone calling, and kept in-frame beta chains. Each entry is one CDR3 protein sequence, shown with its most common DNA and genes. This sample has 1.6 million or so distinct CDR3 sequences in its table, and 30% to 40% of those were observed once. Approximately 10% of the sample is taken by the ten largest. What was sequenced was blood. These receptors all come from a woman aged 25-40 years in good health.

The chain couples TRBV28 to TRBJ2-2; 8 nucleotides align to TRBD1. The CDR3 extends over 14 amino acids. The germline gives CDR1 MDHEN, CDR2 SYDVKM. V was clipped by 5 bases and J by 7 bases; unmatched bases: 6. CDR3 amino acids: CASSERTGIGELFF. CDR3 sequence (DNA): TGTGCCAGCAGTGAACGGACAGGGATCGGGGAGCTGTTTTTT. The full variable domain, with the rest looked up from reference TRBV28 and TRBJ2-2, is DVKVTQSSRYLVKRTGEKVFLECVQDMDHENMFWYRQDPGLGLRLIYFSYDVKMKEKGDIPEGYSVSREKKERFSLILESASTNQTSMYLCASSERTGIGELFFGEGSRLTVL.

The J gene is TRBJ1-1, the V gene TRBV9, with D possibly TRBD1 on 5 matching bases. Germline V CDR1 and CDR2: SGDLS, YYNGEE. This CDR3 comprises 15 residues. V was clipped by 3 bases and J by 1 base, with 13 bases between them. CDR3 in DNA: TGTGCCAGCAGCGCATCGGGACTCACGAACACTGAAGCTTTCTTT. Its translation: CASSASGLTNTEAFF.

The V gene is TRBV7-9, the J gene TRBJ2-1; TRBD2 matches at 8 bases. In germline, CDR1 is SEHNR, CDR2 FQNEAQ (reference sequence). The V and J ends lost 5 bases and 0 bases, in that order; junction bases with no gene match: 12. There are 18 residues in the CDR3. The CDR3 sequence: CASSPPIRLASSYNEQFF. The CDR3 coding sequence is TGTGCCAGCAGCCCCCCTATAAGACTAGCGAGCTCCTACAATGAGCAGTTCTTC.

This clonotype has just a few counts. The rearrangement uses TRBV4-1 and TRBJ1-2, with TRBD1 matching 9 bases. Trimming removed 4 bases from V and 7 bases from J; junction bases left unmatched: 7. CDR3 length: 14 residues. The V gene's germline CDR1 is MGHRA and CDR2 YSYEKL. The CDR3 region is CASSPGQGRGGYTF. CDR3 coding DNA: TGCGCCAGCAGCCCGGGACAGGGACGTGGTGGCTACACCTTC.

This clonotype was seen repeatedly, ten times or more. The J gene is TRBJ1-1, the V gene TRBV7-3, with TRBD1 as a possible D gene (6 bases). The germline V and J ends were trimmed by 0 bases and 1 base, with 6 bases remaining between them. CDR3 length: 14 residues. The germline gives CDR1 SGHTA, CDR2 FQGTGA. CDR3 nucleotide sequence: TGTGCCAGCAGCTTAACAGGGGGGAACACTGAAGCTTTCTTT. Encoded protein: CASSLTGGNTEAFF. Combining the CDR3 with reference TRBV7-3 and TRBJ1-1 gives the whole variable domain GAGVSQTPSNKVTEKGKYVELRCDPISGHTALYWYRQSLGQGPEFLIYFQGTGAADDSGLPNDRFFAVRPEGSVSTLKIQRTERGDSAVYLCASSLTGGNTEAFFGQGTRLTVV.

This clonotype was observed a handful of times. The rearrangement uses TRBV20-1 and TRBJ2-7, with TRBD2 matching over 11 bases. The germline V gene encodes CDR1 DFQATT and CDR2 SNEGSKA (reference sequence). The V and J ends lost 5 bases and 4 bases, in that order; junction bases with no gene match: 10. The CDR3 covers 15 residues. CDR3 loop: CSAGRSGRELYEQYF. Here the CDR3 DNA reads TGCAGTGCTGGACGTAGCGGGAGGGAGCTTTACGAGCAGTACTTC.

This clonotype appeared a few times. This sequence joins TRBV6-2 or TRBV6-3 and TRBJ1-3; no firm D call. The germline V gene has CDR1 MNHEY and CDR2 SVGEGT. The CDR3 spans 14 residues. Trimming took 0 bases from V and 1 from J, leaving 4 bases between them. For the CDR3, the DNA is TGTGCCAGCAGTTACTCGGGATCTGGAAACACCATATATTTT. It translates to CASSYSGSGNTIYF.

The chain recombines TRBV6-2 or TRBV6-3 with TRBJ2-1, with a tentative D call TRBD2 (7 bases). This CDR3 is 16 amino acids long. Germline V gene lookup returns CDR1 MNHEY and CDR2 SVGEGT. V was trimmed by 6 bases and J by 9 bases, leaving 24 bases between them. CDR3 region: CASRLGGPILGVEQFF. The CDR3 nucleotides read TGTGCCAGCAGACTCGGGGGGCCGATCCTTGGGGTTGAGCAGTTCTTC.

This clonotype was detected a few times. The CDR3 spells CASSLGLGDRETQYF. The CDR3 region has the DNA TGTGCCAGCAGCTTAGGTCTAGGGGATAGAGAGACCCAGTACTTC. The rearrangement uses TRBV7-9 and TRBJ2-5, with D possibly being TRBD1 (5 bases). Looked up from germline, CDR1 is SEHNR and CDR2 is FQNEAQ (reference sequence). The ends were cut back, 1 base at V and 4 bases at J, with 13 bases in the middle. The CDR3 runs 15 residues.

This chain joins TRBV27 and TRBJ2-7; D is unresolved. Germline V gene sequence: CDR1 MNHEY, CDR2 SMNVEV (reference sequence). Trimming cost V 5 bases and J 3 bases, with 17 bases left between them. There are 15 residues in the CDR3. Written as DNA, the CDR3 is TGTGCCAGCAGTCCCACCCGGACCGGATTCTACGAGCAGTACTTC. Translated, it gives CASSPTRTGFYEQYF.

The chain carries TRBV4-1 and TRBJ2-3; D is possibly TRBD1 (5 bases). The CDR3 runs to 16 residues. The V gene's germline CDR1 is MGHRA and CDR2 YSYEKL. Trimming shortened V by 2 bases and J by 5 bases, and 17 bases separated the two germline ends. CDR3 sequence (DNA): TGCGCCAGCAGCCAACCCATGACAGTGGATCGAGATACGCAGTATTTT. Encoded protein: CASSQPMTVDRDTQYF.

The CDR3 coding sequence is TGCGCCAGCAGCCCTGACCTGACTTGGACCGGGGAGCTGTTTTTT. This encodes CASSPDLTWTGELFF. V gene TRBV4-1 combines with J gene TRBJ2-2; the D is unclear. The germline V gene encodes CDR1 MGHRA and CDR2 YSYEKL. Trimming removed 4 bases from V and 5 bases from J, with 14 bases in between. The CDR3 is 15 residues long.

The chain employs TRBV2 and TRBJ2-3; D is unresolved. Deletions cut 4 bases from V and 1 base from J, with 12 bases between. This CDR3 is built from 15 residues. Germline values: CDR1 SNHLY, CDR2 FYNNEI. CDR3 in amino acids: CASSGIAQGTDTQYF. Here the CDR3 DNA reads TGTGCCAGCAGTGGAATAGCTCAGGGCACAGATACGCAGTATTTT.

Worth noting for this clonotype: A much bigger clone sits one base away, suggesting this may be a read error. This rearrangement joins TRBV4-2 to TRBJ2-7, with D possibly matching TRBD2 (5 bases). The germline gives CDR1 LGHNA, CDR2 YNFKEQ. The CDR3 extends over 16 amino acids. Deletions cut 3 bases from V and 4 bases from J, with 19 bases between. CDR3 protein: CASSQNAPDWGYEQYF. The DNA for the CDR3 is TGTGCCAGCAGCCAGAACGCTCCGGACTGGGGATACGAGCAGTACTTC.

This clonotype came up a few times. V and J are TRBV10-3 and TRBJ2-7; 7 bases are a match to TRBD1. CDR1 is ENHRY and CDR2 is SYGVKD in the germline V gene. The ends lost 7 bases at V and 3 bases at J; junction bases unmatched: 6. The CDR3 length is 13 residues. CDR3 sequence reads: CAITSDRDYEQYF. CDR3 in DNA: TGTGCCATCACCTCCGACAGGGACTACGAGCAGTACTTC.

In its sample, this clonotype was seen once. CDR3 bases: TGTGCCTGGAGTGTAGGAGCGGGAGACTTTTCGCGTACGCAGTATTTT. Translated, it gives CAWSVGAGDFSRTQYF. V gene TRBV30 combines with J gene TRBJ2-3; 8 bases map to TRBD2. V gave up 0 bases and J gave up 8 bases; unmatched junction bases: 13. Germline V gene data show CDR1 as GTSNPN and CDR2 as SVGIG (reference sequence). The CDR3 is 16 residues long.

In its sample, this clonotype was seen a few times. The V gene is TRBV28, the J gene TRBJ1-1, with a possible D match to TRBD1 (6 bases). Germline V gene sequence: CDR1 MDHEN, CDR2 SYDVKM. The V end was cut by 2 bases, the J end by 11 bases, with 6 bases between. The CDR3 length is 10 residues. The CDR3 sequence is CASSLQGAFF. The CDR3 coding sequence is TGTGCCAGCAGTTTACAGGGGGCTTTCTTT.

This clonotype was counted between two and nine times. This chain joins TRBV7-6 and TRBJ2-4; TRBD1 matches at 7 bases. The CDR3 extends over 12 amino acids. Germline CDR1 reads SGHVS; CDR2 reads FNYEAQ. The ends lost 6 bases at V and 12 bases at J; junction bases unmatched: 8. This CDR3 reads CASSTGDGGQYF. In nucleotides, the CDR3 is TGTGCCAGCAGTACAGGGGACGGCGGTCAGTACTTC.